This TCR beta chain was sequenced in a study of cytomegalovirus exposure and HLA in healthy donors. This CDR3 has 13 residues. From germline, CDR1 is SGHRS and CDR2 YFSETQ. Regarding this clone: The antigen remains undetermined.

Whole-study results and caveats: Exclusion applied to some V segments, including TRBV6-2 and TRBV6-3, as they were indistinguishable. Analyses of presence and absence presupposed an approximately uniform sequencing depth across donors.

The PCR contained 60 Vbeta and 13 Jbeta primers. TCRdb's copy holds only in-frame clones and misses some; the assay was immunoSEQ multiplex PCR. The sample has 90,000 or so clones; less than 85% are singletons. The J gene is TRBJ2-5, the V gene TRBV5-1, with D tentatively TRBD1 (5 bases). TRBJ2-7 matches the DNA end more closely, so the J call is doubtful. The sequence derives from a man in his 60s in good health and CMV-seronegative. The sequenced sample consisted of PBMCs. The CDR3: CAVKGAAPYEQYF. Here the CDR3 DNA reads TGCGCCGTAAAAGGGGCAGCACCCTACGAGCAGTACTTC.